One and the same sample provided the 12 T cell receptor beta chains below, sequenced in a study of beta chain features in type 1 diabetes. Sequencing targeted expressed TCRB transcripts, as all isolated RNA had been reverse transcribed. Sequenced by immunoSEQ multiplex PCR; TCRdb stores in-frame clones only, minus some. The sample lists a few hundred thousand clones, 27% occurring once. Material: central memory CD4+ T cells from blood. All receptors derive from a man aged 30 to 39 in good health.

This clone has more than one count but fewer than ten. This chain uses TRBV5-4 with TRBJ2-5; the D is unclear. Deletions cut 5 bases from V and 6 bases from J, with 20 bases between. The CDR3 loop spans 15 amino acids. The germline CDR1 and CDR2 sequences are SGHNT and YYREEE (reference sequence). The CDR3 DNA is TGTGCCAGCAGTCGCTTTGACTCCCAGCACAAGACCCAGTACTTC. Translated: CASSRFDSQHKTQYF.

Many counts were recorded for this clone. This chain connects TRBV19 to TRBJ2-7; 9 bases agree with TRBD2. The V gene end was trimmed by 7 bases and the J gene end by 2 bases; junction bases not matched to a gene: 3. This CDR3 is built from 13 residues. Looked up from germline, CDR1 is LNHDA and CDR2 is SQIVND (reference sequence). CDR3: CASTGTSTYEQYF. CDR3 DNA sequence: TGTGCCAGTACTGGGACTAGCACCTACGAGCAGTACTTC.

This clone has just a few counts. The chain recombines TRBV7-2 with TRBJ1-6; D is uncertain. CDR3 length: 14 residues. V shed 7 bases and J shed 10 bases, with 17 bases lying between them. Germline V CDR1 and CDR2: SGHTA, FQGNSA. The CDR3 DNA reads as TGTGCCAGCACCCTTAACGAGAGAAACTCACCCCTCCACTTT. It is translated as CASTLNERNSPLHF.

The chain couples TRBV7-6 to TRBJ1-1, with a possible D match to TRBD1 (5 bases). V lost 5 bases to trimming and J lost 5 bases, with 12 bases between them. There are 13 residues in the CDR3. Germline V gene sequence: CDR1 SGHVS, CDR2 FNYEAQ. The CDR3 DNA sequence: TGTGCCAGCAGCGCCCAGGGTTTGACTGAAGCTTTCTTT. Residues: CASSAQGLTEAFF.

This clone was seen only a few times. Other DNA sequences in the same sample also yield this CDR3. The chain links TRBV14 to TRBJ2-7; 7 positions match TRBD1. The germline V gene has CDR1 SGHDN and CDR2 FVKESK. The trim removed 2 bases at V and 6 bases at J, leaving 10 bases unmatched. There are 15 residues in the CDR3. The CDR3 nucleotides read TGTGCCAGCAGCCAACGGCTGGACAGGCCCGGCGAGCAGTACTTC. It translates to CASSQRLDRPGEQYF.

The chain joins TRBV5-4 to TRBJ1-6; 7 bases line up with TRBD1. Per the germline V gene, CDR1 is SGHNT and CDR2 is YYREEE (reference sequence). With V trimmed by 4 bases and J by 7 bases, 5 bases remained unmatched. The CDR3 is 14 amino acids. For the CDR3, the DNA is TGTGCCAGCAGCCGACAGGGCTGGAATTCACCCCTCCACTTT. Encoded protein: CASSRQGWNSPLHF.

In the case of this clone: The identical CDR3 is also encoded by other nucleotide sequences in the sample. V is TRBV7-9 and J is TRBJ2-1; D is undetermined. V was trimmed by 2 bases and J by 5 bases, leaving 4 bases between them. Germline-derived CDR1 and CDR2 are SEHNR and FQNEAQ (reference sequence). This CDR3 is 12 amino acids long. Here the CDR3 reads CASSLPDNEQFF. The DNA of the CDR3 is TGTGCCAGCAGCTTACCCGACAATGAGCAGTTCTTC.

V gene TRBV6-6 combines with J gene TRBJ2-5; D possibly corresponds to TRBD1 (5 bases). Trimming removed 8 bases at V and 6 bases at J, with 13 bases between. The length of the CDR3 is 12 residues. Germline-derived CDR1 and CDR2 are MNHNY and SVGAGI (reference sequence). The CDR3 loop reads CASGATPKTQYF. As DNA, the CDR3 is TGTGCCAGCGGGGCTACCCCTAAGACCCAGTACTTC.

The chain uses TRBV6-6 and TRBJ2-5; the D is unclear. CDR1 is MNHNY and CDR2 is SVGAGI in the germline V gene (reference sequence). V was pared by 5 bases and J by 11 bases, with 15 bases between. The CDR3 spans 12 residues. CDR3 sequence: CASSALLGPQYF. CDR3 nucleotide sequence: TGTGCCAGCAGTGCCTTGCTAGGTCCTCAGTACTTC.

This clone was seen a few times. This sequence joins TRBV5-1 and TRBJ2-1, with TRBD1 matching 7 bases. Germline CDR1 and CDR2: SGHRS and YFSETQ. The CDR3 has 14 residues. V dropped 7 bases and J dropped 6; count of bases not matched to a gene: 10. CDR3 residues: CASRGGGGSNEQFF. For the CDR3, the DNA is TGCGCCAGCCGAGGGGGCGGAGGCAGCAATGAGCAGTTCTTC.

This clone has a count of ten or more. Other nucleotide sequences in the sample specify the same CDR3. The V and J genes are TRBV7-2 and TRBJ2-1; either TRBD1 or TRBD2 may fit D (5 bases each). Trimming took off 1 base at V and 9 bases at J, with 13 bases between the two ends. This CDR3 spans 14 amino acids. CDR1 is SGHTA and CDR2 is FQGNSA in the germline V gene. The CDR3: CASSLGPYGGEQFF. The CDR3 region has the DNA TGTGCCAGCAGCTTAGGTCCCTATGGGGGTGAGCAGTTCTTC.

The rearrangement uses TRBV7-2 and TRBJ2-7; no firm D call. Germline V gene lookup returns CDR1 SGHTA and CDR2 FQGNSA. The CDR3 is 15 amino acids. The V gene lost 5 bases and the J gene lost 2 bases, with 16 bases spanning the gap. The DNA of the CDR3 is TGTGCCAGCAGCCCAGATGCCGGGCGGACCTACGAGCAGTACTTC. Its translation is CASSPDAGRTYEQYF.